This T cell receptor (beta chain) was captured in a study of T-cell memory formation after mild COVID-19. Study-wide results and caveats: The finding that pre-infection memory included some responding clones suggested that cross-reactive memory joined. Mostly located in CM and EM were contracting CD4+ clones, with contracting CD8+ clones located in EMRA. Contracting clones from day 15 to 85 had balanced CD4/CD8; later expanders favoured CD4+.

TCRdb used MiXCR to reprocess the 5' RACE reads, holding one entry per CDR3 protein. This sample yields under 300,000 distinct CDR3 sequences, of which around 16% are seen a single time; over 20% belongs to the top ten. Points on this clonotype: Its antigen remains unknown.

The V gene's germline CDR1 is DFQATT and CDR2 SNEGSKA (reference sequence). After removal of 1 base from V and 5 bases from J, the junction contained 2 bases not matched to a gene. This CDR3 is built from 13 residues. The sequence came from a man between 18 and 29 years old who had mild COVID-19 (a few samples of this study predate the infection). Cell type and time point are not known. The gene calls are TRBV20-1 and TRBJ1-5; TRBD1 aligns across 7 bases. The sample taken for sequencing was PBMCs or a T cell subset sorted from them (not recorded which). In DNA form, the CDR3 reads TGCAGTGCTAGAGGTCAGGGGGATCAGCCCCAGCATTTT. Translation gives CSARGQGDQPQHF.